This record concerns one TCR beta chain sequence. Clones were read by immunoSEQ multiplex PCR, and TCRdb kept only the in-frame ones, dropping some. This sample has 150,000 to 200,000 clones; about 90% occur once, and the top ten carry around 6.4%. The record originates from a study of T cell responses to AZD1222 COVID-19 vaccine. V lost 4 bases to trimming and J lost 5 bases, with 14 bases between them. Germline CDR1 is MNHEY and CDR2 is SVGAGI. This CDR3 comprises 14 residues. The source is an adult in good health. Sequencing was performed on peripheral blood, taken on day 0 of AZD1222 vaccination. The genes are TRBV6-5 and TRBJ1-1; a possible D gene is TRBD1 (5 bases). CDR3 region: CASSSLGVGTEAFF. In nucleotides, the CDR3 is TGTGCCAGCAGTTCCTTGGGGGTAGGGACTGAAGCTTTCTTT.